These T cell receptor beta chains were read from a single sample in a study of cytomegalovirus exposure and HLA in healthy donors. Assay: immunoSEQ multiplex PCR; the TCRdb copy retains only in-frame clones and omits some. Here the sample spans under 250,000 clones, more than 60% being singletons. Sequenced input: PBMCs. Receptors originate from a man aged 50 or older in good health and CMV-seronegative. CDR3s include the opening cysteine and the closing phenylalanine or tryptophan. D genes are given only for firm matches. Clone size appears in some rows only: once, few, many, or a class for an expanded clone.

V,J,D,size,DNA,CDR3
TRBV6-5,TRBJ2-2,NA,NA,TGTGCCAGCCGCAGGGAAGGGGCGAGCACCGGGGAGCTGTTTTTT,CASRREGASTGELFF
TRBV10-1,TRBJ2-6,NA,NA,TGCGCCAGCAGTGCCGACAGCTCTGGGGCCAACGTCCTGACTTTC,CASSADSSGANVLTF
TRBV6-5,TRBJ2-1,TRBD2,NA,TGTGCCAGCAGTTTACTAGCGGGAGGGGGTGAGCAGTTCTTC,CASSLLAGGGEQFF
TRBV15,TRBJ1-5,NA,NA,TGTGCCACCAGCAGAGATCTAACACTAAATCAGCCCCAGCATTTT,CATSRDLTLNQPQHF
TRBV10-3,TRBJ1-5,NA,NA,TGTGCCATCAGTGTTTCCAACAATCAGCCCCAGCATTTT,CAISVSNNQPQHF
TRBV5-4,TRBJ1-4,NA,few,TGTGCCAGCAGCTTTAAGGGGGGGGCACCTAATGAAAAACTGTTTTTT,CASSFKGGAPNEKLFF
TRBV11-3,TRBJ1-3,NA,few,TGTGCCAGCAGCTTAGAGGGCAGCTCTGGAAACACCATATATTTT,CASSLEGSSGNTIYF
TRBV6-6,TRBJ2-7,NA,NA,TGTGCCAGCAGTCCTCAACAGGGAAACGAGCAGTACTTC,CASSPQQGNEQYF
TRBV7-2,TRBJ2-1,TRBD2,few,TGTGCCAGCAGCTTTGGTCCTGGCGGGAGGTCCGGGGACTACAATGAGCAGTTCTTC,CASSFGPGGRSGDYNEQFF
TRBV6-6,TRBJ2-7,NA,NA,TGTGCCAGCAGTTACCCGGGGTTGGGAAACTACGAGCAGTACTTC,CASSYPGLGNYEQYF
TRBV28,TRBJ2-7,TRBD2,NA,TGTGCCAGCAGTTTAGTGACTAGCAATGTCTACGAGCAGTACTTC,CASSLVTSNVYEQYF
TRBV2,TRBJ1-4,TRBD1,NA,TGTGCCAGCAGCAGACAGGGCCTTAATGAAAAACTGTTTTTT,CASSRQGLNEKLFF
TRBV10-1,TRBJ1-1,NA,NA,TGCGCCAGCAGTGTGGACAGACAGAACACTGAAGCTTTCTTT,CASSVDRQNTEAFF
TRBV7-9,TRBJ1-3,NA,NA,TGTGCCAGCAACTTCGGAGCTGGAAACACCATATATTTT,CASNFGAGNTIYF
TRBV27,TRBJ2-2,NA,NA,TGTGCCAGCAGTTTATTAGAGAACACCGGGGAGCTGTTTTTT,CASSLLENTGELFF
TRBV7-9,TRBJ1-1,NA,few,TGTGCCAGCAGCCGGAGCGGTGAAGCTTTCTTT,CASSRSGEAFF
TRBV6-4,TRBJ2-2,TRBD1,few,TGTGCCAGCAGTGACTCTTCCGACAGGGGGTGGACCGGGGAGCTGTTTTTT,CASSDSSDRGWTGELFF
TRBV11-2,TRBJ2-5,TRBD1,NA,TGTGCCAGCAGCTCGGGACAGGGTGTAGTCCAAGAGACCCAGTACTTC,CASSSGQGVVQETQYF
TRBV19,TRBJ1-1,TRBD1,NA,TGTGCCAGTAGGTCTCCCGGGACAGCCCGTGGGACTGAAGCTTTCTTT,CASRSPGTARGTEAFF
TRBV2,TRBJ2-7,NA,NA,TGTGCCGCGCGCGGGACGACCTACGAGCAGTACTTC,CAARGTTYEQYF
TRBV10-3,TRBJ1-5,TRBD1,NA,TGTGCCATCAGTGAGTCCGGGACAGGGGGCCTTCAGCCCCAGCATTTT,CAISESGTGGLQPQHF
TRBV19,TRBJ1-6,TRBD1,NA,TGTGCCAGTAGTAACGACAGGGATTCACCCCTCCACTTT,CASSNDRDSPLHF
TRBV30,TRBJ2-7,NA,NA,TGTGCCTGGAGTGTGGTCGGGCGGGAAATCACCTACGAGCAGTACTTC,CAWSVVGREITYEQYF
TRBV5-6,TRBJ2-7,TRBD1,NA,TGTGCCAGCAGCTTGCTAGGGGGCGCGGGTTACGAGCAGTACTTC,CASSLLGGAGYEQYF
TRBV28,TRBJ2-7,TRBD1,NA,TGTGCCAGCACCTCAGGGGGCTACGAGCAGTACTTC,CASTSGGYEQYF
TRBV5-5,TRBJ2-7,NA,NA,TGTGCCAGCAGCTCGCCGGGACTCAGCTACGAGCAGTACTTC,CASSSPGLSYEQYF
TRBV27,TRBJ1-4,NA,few,TGTGCCAGCAGTTCGGCGGAGGCAACTAATGAAAAACTGTTTTTT,CASSSAEATNEKLFF
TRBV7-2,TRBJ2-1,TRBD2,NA,TGTGCCAGCAGCTTAGTTTGGGGTAGCGGGAGGGCCTCCTACAATGAGCAGTTCTTC,CASSLVWGSGRASYNEQFF
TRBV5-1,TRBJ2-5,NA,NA,TGCGCCAGCAGCTTGGCACATACCCAAGAGACCCAGTACTTC,CASSLAHTQETQYF
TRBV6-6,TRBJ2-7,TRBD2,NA,TGTGCCAGCAGTCAGACTAGCGCGAGCTCCTACGAGCAGTACTTC,CASSQTSASSYEQYF
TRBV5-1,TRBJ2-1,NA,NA,TGCGCCAGCAGCACCCAGTGGTCCTACAATGAGCAGTTCTTC,CASSTQWSYNEQFF
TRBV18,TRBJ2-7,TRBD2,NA,TGTGCCAGCTCACCTCCTAGCGGTATCGATCACGAGCAGTACTTC,CASSPPSGIDHEQYF
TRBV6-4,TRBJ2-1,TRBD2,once,TGTGCCAGCAGCAAAAACCCCCGGACTAGCGGGAGGGCCGATGAGCAGTTCTTC,CASSKNPRTSGRADEQFF
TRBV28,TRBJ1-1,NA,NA,TGTGCCAGCAGTCCGTTGGGCAGTGCGAACATGAACACTGAAGCTTTCTTT,CASSPLGSANMNTEAFF
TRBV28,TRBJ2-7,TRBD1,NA,TGTGCCAGCAGTACTCCGGCTCAACAGGGGCTCACCTACGAGCAGTACTTC,CASSTPAQQGLTYEQYF
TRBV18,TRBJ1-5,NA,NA,TGTGCCAGCTCACTCGCGGGGAATCAGCCCCAGCATTTT,CASSLAGNQPQHF
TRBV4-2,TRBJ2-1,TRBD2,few,TGTGCCAGCAGCCAAGGAGACCTAAGTGGACTAGCGGGGAATGAGCAGTTCTTC,CASSQGDLSGLAGNEQFF
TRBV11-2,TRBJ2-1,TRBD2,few,TGTGCCAGCAGCTTCACAAGCGGGAGGGCCGTGAATGAGCAGTTCTTC,CASSFTSGRAVNEQFF